The clone carrying this T cell receptor beta chain was recorded many times. The cell input for sorted libraries was some 1 million, and those cells were CD4+ or CD8+ T cells. Via MiXCR, TCRdb re-called the 5' RACE reads, giving one row per CDR3 protein. The sample yields more than 25,000 distinct CDR3 sequences, over 3.5% seen once. The CDR3 runs to 15 residues. Germline V gene lookup returns CDR1 SQVTM and CDR2 ANQGSEA. The V end lost 3 bases, the J end lost 4 bases, and 16 bases lay between the germline ends. These data originate in a study of neurological immune-mediated disorders. The sequenced material came from CD4+ T cells from blood. The sequence was collected from a middle-aged woman in good health. V gene TRBV29-1 combines with J gene TRBJ2-1; D might be TRBD1 (6 bases). The chain's CDR3 is CSVEDRKPTYNEQFF. DNA for the CDR3: TGCAGCGTTGAGGACAGAAAACCTACGTACAATGAGCAGTTCTTC.